This TCR beta chain stems from a study of cytomegalovirus exposure and HLA in healthy donors. In the PCR, 60 Vbeta and 13 Jbeta primers were used. The data were produced by immunoSEQ multiplex PCR, yet TCRdb's version contains in-frame clones alone and is incomplete. The sample lists about 120,000 clones, 80% to 85% seen once, with 3% to 4% in the top ten. The CDR3 is made up of 14 amino acids. V lost 6 bases to trimming and J lost 10 bases; unmatched junction nucleotides: 8. Germline lookup yields CDR1 WNHNN and CDR2 SYGVQD (reference sequence). Whole-study results and caveats: TCR association rates varied by HLA locus in a later analysis, with DRB1 highest and HLA-C lowest. Productive rates of about 87% or about 30% were seen for most TCR beta V segments in an earlier analysis.

Notes on this clone: As yet, its antigen is unknown.

The gene calls are TRBV10-1 and TRBJ2-1; 11 bases map to TRBD1. Input material: PBMCs. This TCR was recovered from a woman in her 30s in good health and CMV-seronegative. The chain's CDR3 is CASSSGTGGREQFF. The CDR3 region has the DNA TGCGCCAGCAGCTCCGGGACAGGGGGACGGGAGCAGTTCTTC.